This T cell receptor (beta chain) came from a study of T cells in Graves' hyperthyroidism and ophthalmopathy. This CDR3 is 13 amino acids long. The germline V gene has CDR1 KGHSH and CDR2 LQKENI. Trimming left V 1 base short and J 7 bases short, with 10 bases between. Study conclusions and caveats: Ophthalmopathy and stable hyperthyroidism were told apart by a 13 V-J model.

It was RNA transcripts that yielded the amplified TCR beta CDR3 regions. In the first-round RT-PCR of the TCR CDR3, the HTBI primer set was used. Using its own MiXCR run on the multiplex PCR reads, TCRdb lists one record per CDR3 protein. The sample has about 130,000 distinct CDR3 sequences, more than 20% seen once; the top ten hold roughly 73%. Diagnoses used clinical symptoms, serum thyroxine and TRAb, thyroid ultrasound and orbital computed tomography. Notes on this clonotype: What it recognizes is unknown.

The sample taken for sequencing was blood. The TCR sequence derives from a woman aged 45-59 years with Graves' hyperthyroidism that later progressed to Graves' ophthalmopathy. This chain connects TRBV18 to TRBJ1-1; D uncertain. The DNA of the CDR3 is TGTGCCAGCTCACCACGGTTGGCAGATGAAGCTTTCTTT. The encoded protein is CASSPRLADEAFF. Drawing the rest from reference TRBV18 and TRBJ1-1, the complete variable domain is NAGVMQNPRHLVRRRGQEARLRCSPMKGHSHVYWYRQLPEEGLKFMVYLQKENIIDESGMPKERFSAEFPKEGPSILRIQQVVRGDSAAYFCASSPRLADEAFFGQGTRLTVV.